This entry lists 9 T cell receptor beta chains sequenced from one sample in a study of shared clonotypes between healthy human individuals. TCRdb's copy holds only in-frame clones and misses some; the assay was immunoSEQ multiplex PCR. The sample includes over a million clones, under 99% of them seen just once. The specimen sequenced was naive CD4+ T cells sorted from blood. The subset here: CD45RA+ positively selected. Receptor source: a man younger than 45 in good health.

The chain employs TRBV18 and TRBJ2-1; weak D call: TRBD1 (6 bases). The germline gives CDR1 KGHSH, CDR2 LQKENI. The CDR3 loop spans 16 amino acids. Trimming removed 0 bases from V and 9 bases from J, with 18 bases in between. The CDR3 nucleotides are TGTGCCAGCTCACCACCATTGGGGGCGAATCTTCTTGAGCAGTTCTTC. Protein product: CASSPPLGANLLEQFF.

J is TRBJ1-1 and V is TRBV12-2. TRBV12-2 is termed a pseudogene. This CDR3 has 14 amino acids. The CDR3 loop reads CASRLKRGGTEAFF. CDR3 coding DNA: TGTGCAAGTCGCTTAAAAAGGGGAGGCACTGAAGCTTTCTTT.

The V and J genes are TRBV18 and TRBJ1-1; D possibly corresponds to TRBD1 (6 bases). V shed 0 bases and J shed 1 base, with 12 bases lying between them. The germline CDR1 and CDR2 sequences are KGHSH and LQKENI. The CDR3 contains 16 residues. CDR3 protein: CASSPPGAGSNTEAFF. The CDR3 nucleotides read TGTGCCAGCTCACCACCGGGGGCGGGTTCGAACACTGAAGCTTTCTTT.

Here the CDR3 reads CASSPGQWFEQYF. The CDR3 nucleotides read TGCGCCAGCAGCCCGGGACAGTGGTTCGAGCAGTACTTC. The rearrangement links TRBV5-1 to TRBJ2-7, with TRBD1 matching over 7 bases. CDR1 is SGHRS, CDR2 YFSETQ, per germline. V lost 4 bases to trimming and J lost 6 bases; unmatched junction nucleotides: 7. CDR3 length: 13 amino acids.

The genes are TRBV10-3 and TRBJ2-7, with 8 bases identical to TRBD2. This CDR3 is built from 14 residues. V was clipped by 6 bases and J by 2 bases; unmatched bases: 6. Looked up from germline, CDR1 is ENHRY and CDR2 is SYGVKD. The CDR3 loop is CAISVLAATYEQYF. Written as DNA, the CDR3 is TGTGCCATCAGCGTACTAGCGGCCACCTACGAGCAGTACTTC.

This chain joins TRBV7-8 and TRBJ2-2; 14 nucleotides match TRBD2. J gave up 7 bases and V 6 bases, and 10 bases lay outside the gene matches. The CDR3 is made up of 17 amino acids. The V gene's germline CDR1 is SGHVS and CDR2 FQNEAQ. The CDR3 DNA sequence: TGTGCCAGCAGGCCCCCGGGACTAGCGGGAGCGGACGGGGAGCTGTTTTTT. Protein: CASRPPGLAGADGELFF.

This clone was detected once. J is TRBJ1-1 and V is TRBV6-5, with a weak D call TRBD1 (6 bases). The CDR3 runs 14 residues. Per the germline V gene, CDR1 is MNHEY and CDR2 is SVGAGI. Deletions cut 2 bases from V and 1 base from J, with 8 bases between. The CDR3 bases are TGTGCCAGCAGTTACCAGGGGAGGAACACTGAAGCTTTCTTT. Translated, it gives CASSYQGRNTEAFF.

V gene TRBV10-3 combines with J gene TRBJ2-7, with D perhaps TRBD1 (6 bases). The germline V and J ends were trimmed by 2 bases and 1 base, with 15 bases remaining between them. This CDR3 contains 16 residues. The germline CDR1 and CDR2 sequences are ENHRY and SYGVKD. CDR3 protein: CAISEADRLGSYEQYF. DNA of the CDR3: TGTGCCATCAGTGAGGCTGACAGGTTGGGGTCCTACGAGCAGTACTTC.

This chain uses TRBV11-3 with TRBJ1-1; D possibly corresponds to TRBD1 (6 bases). The CDR3 loop spans 12 amino acids. Germline CDR1 reads SGHNT; CDR2 reads YENEEA. V was cut by 6 bases and J by 7 bases, with 12 bases left in between. The chain's CDR3 is CASSHRVGEAFF. As DNA, the CDR3 is TGTGCCAGCAGTCACAGGGTGGGTGAAGCTTTCTTT. Full variable domain (rest looked up from reference TRBV11-3 and TRBJ1-1): EAGVVQSPRYKIIEKKQPVAFWCNPISGHNTLYWYLQNLGQGPELLIRYENEEAVDDSQLPKDRFSAERLKGVDSTLKIQPAELGDSAVYLCASSHRVGEAFFGQGTRLTVV.